This note documents a single T cell receptor (beta chain) sequence. CDR1 and CDR2 (germline): SQVTM, ANQGSEA. This CDR3 is built from 13 residues. V lost 5 bases, J lost 4 bases, and 12 bases lay in between. Amplified TCR beta CDR3 regions derived from RNA transcripts. Initially, a first-round RT-PCR of the TCR CDR3 employed the HTBI primer set. TCRdb processed the multiplex PCR reads anew with MiXCR; each CDR3 protein has one entry. The data hold under 650,000 distinct CDR3 sequences, with 15% to 20% observed a single time. This sample stems from a study of T cells in Graves' hyperthyroidism and ophthalmopathy. With a duration under 2 months, the hyperthyroidism was newly diagnosed in patients aged 18 to 65. Each 10 ml fresh peripheral blood draw supplied the PBMCs.

This TCR was recovered from a woman younger than 45 with Graves' hyperthyroidism. The chain is built from TRBV29-1 and TRBJ1-3; D perhaps matches TRBD1 (6 bases). Sequencing was performed on blood. CDR3 protein: CSVRGTGGNTIYF. The CDR3 nucleotides read TGCAGCGTTAGGGGGACGGGGGGAAACACCATATATTTT.